Below, 20 T cell receptor beta chains from the same sample are listed, as sequenced in a study of cytotoxic CD8 clonotypes in ibrutinib-treated CLL. Libraries were prepared by immunoSEQ multiplex PCR; TCRdb keeps only in-frame clonotypes and omits some of them. The data show 150,000 to 200,000 clones, about 88% seen once. This material consisted of PBMCs, taken at disease progression, from a patient treated with ibrutinib. The receptors stem from a human donor with chronic lymphocytic leukemia.

This clone was found once. V gene TRBV7-8 combines with J gene TRBJ2-1; TRBD2 aligns across 7 bases. This CDR3 is 13 amino acids long. V shed 9 bases, J shed 6 bases, and the junction held 8 bases outside the gene matches. Germline V gene data show CDR1 as SGHVS and CDR2 as FQNEAQ. The CDR3 protein is CASSGLVFNEQFF. The CDR3 coding sequence is TGTGCCAGTAGTGGACTAGTTTTCAATGAGCAGTTCTTC.

The V call is TRBV13, the J call TRBJ2-2, with D perhaps matching TRBD2 (6 bases). The CDR3 loop spans 15 amino acids. Trimming shortened V by 0 bases and J by 5 bases, and 10 bases separated the two germline ends. The germline V gene encodes CDR1 PRHDT and CDR2 FYEKMQ (reference sequence). CDR3 protein: CASSLGRSGTGELFF. CDR3 nucleotide sequence: TGTGCCAGCAGCTTAGGCCGGAGCGGGACCGGGGAGCTGTTTTTT. The whole variable domain, filled in from reference TRBV13 and TRBJ2-2, reads AAGVIQSPRHLIKEKRETATLKCYPIPRHDTVYWYQQGPGQDPQFLISFYEKMQSDKGSIPDRFSAQQFSDYHSELNMSSLELGDSALYFCASSLGRSGTGELFFGEGSRLTVL.

The chain uses TRBV9 and TRBJ1-2; 7 nucleotides align to TRBD1. Germline V gene data show CDR1 as SGDLS and CDR2 as YYNGEE. There are 15 residues in the CDR3. V lost 3 bases and J lost 7; bases outside the gene matches: 12. DNA for the CDR3: TGTGCCAGCAGCGAGGGGACAGTAGGCGGGGGTGGCTACACCTTC. This gives the protein CASSEGTVGGGGYTF.

The chain combines TRBV18 with TRBJ1-2, with TRBD1 as a possible D gene (5 bases). The length of the CDR3 is 15 residues. Trimming shortened V by 6 bases and J by 4 bases, and 18 bases separated the two germline ends. Germline CDR1 reads KGHSH; CDR2 reads LQKENI. DNA of the CDR3: TGTGCCAGCTCCCCTAGGGACGGAGAGTTCTATGGCTACACCTTC. It specifies CASSPRDGEFYGYTF.

The V and J genes are TRBV19 and TRBJ2-1; D is possibly TRBD1 (5 bases). Germline V CDR1 and CDR2: LNHDA, SQIVND (reference sequence). CDR3 size: 12 residues. CDR3 loop: CACSGLNNEQFF. CDR3 nucleotides: TGTGCTTGCTCAGGGCTTAACAATGAGCAGTTCTTC.

This rearrangement joins TRBV4-1 to TRBJ2-7; D is possibly TRBD2 (5 bases). Between the trimmed V and J ends, which lost 2 bases and 6 bases, there was a span of 14 bases. The V gene's germline CDR1 is MGHRA and CDR2 YSYEKL. The CDR3 sequence is 14 residues long. CDR3 sequence: CASSQLAMGAEQYF. The CDR3 DNA reads TGCGCCAGCAGCCAACTAGCTATGGGCGCCGAGCAGTACTTC.

The count of this clone is one. V usage is TRBV7-3 and J usage is TRBJ2-3; 9 nucleotides line up with TRBD2. With 6 bases clipped from V and 5 bases from J, the junction kept 6 bases outside the gene matches. Germline values: CDR1 SGHTA, CDR2 FQGTGA. The CDR3 contains 14 residues. In DNA, the CDR3 is TGTGCCAGCAGACAGGGACTAGCCGGAGATACGCAGTATTTT. Protein product: CASRQGLAGDTQYF.

The gene calls are TRBV7-9 and TRBJ1-5, with D uncertain. Trimming left V 1 base short and J 6 bases short, with 4 bases between. The germline V gene has CDR1 SEHNR and CDR2 FQNEAQ (reference sequence). The CDR3 is 12 amino acids. The DNA of the CDR3 is TGTGCCAGCAGCTTAGGTATTCAGCCCCAGCATTTT. It encodes CASSLGIQPQHF.

The V and J genes are TRBV15 and TRBJ2-1; TRBD1 agrees at 9 bases. The V and J ends lost 1 base and 5 bases, in that order; junction bases with no gene match: 6. Germline V lookup: CDR1 LNHNV, CDR2 YYDKDF (reference sequence). The CDR3 totals 16 residues. CDR3 loop: CATSRGAGQGHNEQFF. CDR3 nucleotide sequence: TGTGCCACCAGCAGAGGGGCGGGACAGGGTCACAATGAGCAGTTCTTC.

J is TRBJ1-3 and V is TRBV30, with TRBD1 as a possible D gene (5 bases). The V gene's germline CDR1 is GTSNPN and CDR2 SVGIG (reference sequence). V lost 0 bases and J lost 8, with 11 bases in between. This CDR3 region has 13 residues. The CDR3 nucleotides are TGTGCCTGGAGTGTAGACAGTCTGGACACCATATATTTT. Translated: CAWSVDSLDTIYF.

The chain joins TRBV2 to TRBJ2-3; 7 positions match TRBD2. The trim removed 7 bases at V and 6 bases at J, leaving 10 bases unmatched. In germline, CDR1 is SNHLY, CDR2 FYNNEI. The CDR3 is 14 residues long. The CDR3 is CASNRGDDFDTQYF. CDR3 DNA: TGTGCCAGCAACCGGGGGGACGACTTTGATACGCAGTATTTT.

The chain joins TRBV5-1 to TRBJ2-5; TRBD1 aligns across 7 bases. The J call could be wrong; TRBJ2-7 is a better fit for the DNA end. The V gene's germline CDR1 is SGHRS and CDR2 YFSETQ. The CDR3 is made up of 15 amino acids. CDR3 region: CASRITGAGFYEQYF. The CDR3 DNA is TGCGCCAGCCGAATCACAGGGGCCGGATTCTACGAGCAGTACTTC.

With respect to this clone: This same CDR3 is encoded by further DNA sequences in the sample. The chain is built from TRBV6-1 and TRBJ2-2, with 7 bases matching TRBD1. J gave up 2 bases and V 5 bases, and 5 bases lay outside the gene matches. CDR1 and CDR2 (germline): MNHNS, SASEGT. CDR3 size: 15 residues. CDR3 DNA sequence: TGTGCCAGCAGTCCGGGACAGCCTAACACCGGGGAGCTGTTTTTT. Protein: CASSPGQPNTGELFF.

This clone was seen only once. The chain uses TRBV11-2 and TRBJ1-2; a possible D gene is TRBD1 (5 bases). Trimming stripped 5 bases from V and 0 bases from J, with 16 bases between. Germline assignment: CDR1 SGHAT and CDR2 FQNNGV. The CDR3 sequence is 16 residues long. The CDR3 here is CASSPSSGGSNYGYTF. The CDR3 bases are TGTGCCAGCAGCCCCTCGTCGGGGGGATCTAACTATGGCTACACCTTC.

The chain's CDR3 is CASSPVRRGSNQPQHF. CDR3 sequence (DNA): TGCGCCAGCAGCCCTGTCCGCCGGGGGAGCAATCAGCCCCAGCATTTT. V and J are TRBV4-1 and TRBJ1-5; D might be TRBD1 (5 bases). Trimming took off 4 bases at V and 1 base at J, with 14 bases between the two ends. CDR3 length: 16 amino acids. CDR1 is MGHRA and CDR2 is YSYEKL in the germline V gene.

This chain connects TRBV30 to TRBJ1-2; unclear D gene. The CDR3 runs 10 residues. The V end was cut by 5 bases, the J end by 8 bases, with 9 bases between. Germline V gives CDR1 GTSNPN, CDR2 SVGIG (reference sequence). CDR3 residues: CAWGFGGYTF. In nucleotides, the CDR3 is TGTGCCTGGGGCTTTGGGGGCTACACCTTC.

CDR3 nucleotide sequence: TGCGCCAGCAGTGAGTCGACAACAGGCCTCAATGAGCAGTTCTTC. The encoded protein is CASSESTTGLNEQFF. The chain carries TRBV10-1 and TRBJ2-1, with D possibly TRBD1 on 5 matching bases. CDR3 size: 15 residues. V lost 0 bases and J lost 6, with 12 bases in between. Germline loops: CDR1 WNHNN, CDR2 SYGVQD (reference sequence).

V is TRBV18 and J is TRBJ2-6; unclear D gene. Per the germline V gene, CDR1 is KGHSH and CDR2 is LQKENI. The CDR3 extends over 14 amino acids. V gave up 8 bases and J gave up 1 base, with 9 bases separating them. As DNA, the CDR3 is TGTGCCAGCACGTTAAGTTCTGGGGCCAACGTCCTGACTTTC. This sequence encodes CASTLSSGANVLTF.

The V call is TRBV6-6, the J call TRBJ2-7, with TRBD2 identical over 10 bases. Losses at the gene ends were 7 bases for V and 0 bases for J; bases not matched to a gene: 3. Germline CDR1 MNHNY, CDR2 SVGAGI (reference sequence). The CDR3 totals 14 residues. CDR3 residues: CASTASGSSYEQYF. The CDR3 DNA sequence: TGTGCCAGCACGGCTAGCGGGAGCTCCTACGAGCAGTACTTC.

The V gene is TRBV2, the J gene TRBJ2-7; tentatively, D is TRBD1 or TRBD2 (5 bases each). V dropped 6 bases and J dropped 2 bases, with 14 bases sitting between them. Per germline, CDR1 SNHLY and CDR2 FYNNEI. This CDR3 region has 14 residues. The CDR3 loop is CASRTGTATYEQYF. DNA for the CDR3: TGTGCCAGCAGGACCGGGACGGCGACCTACGAGCAGTACTTC.